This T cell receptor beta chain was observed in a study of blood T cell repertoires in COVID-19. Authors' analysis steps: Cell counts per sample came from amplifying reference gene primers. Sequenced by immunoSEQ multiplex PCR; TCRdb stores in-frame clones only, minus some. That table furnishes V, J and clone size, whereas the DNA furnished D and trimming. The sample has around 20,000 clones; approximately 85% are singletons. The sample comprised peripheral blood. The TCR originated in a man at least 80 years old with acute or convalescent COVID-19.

The CDR3: CAWSPLGGQPQHF. CDR3 bases: TGTGCCTGGAGTCCTCTCGGCGGTCAGCCCCAGCATTTT. V usage is TRBV30 and J usage is TRBJ1-5, with D unresolved. The CDR3 extends over 13 amino acids. The germline V gene has CDR1 GTSNPN and CDR2 SVGIG (reference sequence). V was clipped by 2 bases and J by 6 bases, with 11 bases between them.